This passage covers 23 T cell receptor beta chains from one sample sequenced in a study of breast tumors, draining lymph nodes, adjacent tissues. TCRdb itself ran the multiplex PCR reads through MiXCR, one entry per CDR3 protein. Of approximately 180,000 distinct CDR3 sequences in the sample, about 34% are singletons; the top ten hold 3.8%. The lymph nodes were axillary draining lymph nodes from breast cancer patients. Source material: axillary lymph node tissue. The receptors were gathered from a female donor with breast cancer. Some clones in this sample may be carry-over from other donors' samples.

Concerning this clonotype: Given the absence of the conserved phenylalanine or tryptophan at the CDR3 end, a read error is likely. No DNA is shown, since the ends of the CDR3 on it are uncertain; the CDR3 is the one TCRdb lists. The chain recombines TRBV28 with TRBJ2-6; TRBD1, the table's D call, lacks a check against the DNA. Germline assignment: CDR1 MDHEN and CDR2 SYDVKM. With termini counted, the CDR3 has 10 amino acids. The CDR3 sequence: CASSTGIQTS.

As for this clonotype: A single base separates this from a much larger clone, so it may be a read error. V is TRBV6-6 and J is TRBJ2-1; 11 nucleotides match TRBD2. V shed 5 bases and J 4 bases; nucleotides not matched to a gene: 7. Germline loops: CDR1 MNHNY, CDR2 SVGAGI (reference sequence). The CDR3 is made up of 16 amino acids. The CDR3 DNA is TGTGCCAGCAGTCGCCCGACTAGCGGGAAGTACAATGAGCAGTTCTTC. This translates into CASSRPTSGKYNEQFF.

For this clonotype: This likely comes from a read error, as the CDR3 has no conserved phenylalanine or tryptophan at its end. The DNA is omitted, as the CDR3 cannot be located on it reliably, and the CDR3 follows TCRdb's listing. This CDR3 is CATSRGVSYNEQLS. The chain recombines TRBV2 with TRBJ2-1; the table's D call, TRBD2, was not checked against the DNA. Germline V gene data show CDR1 as SNHLY and CDR2 as FYNNEI. The CDR3 is 14 residues long, ends included.

On this clonotype: A read error may explain this, as a much larger clone is one base away. The final CDR3 position lacks the conserved phenylalanine or tryptophan, pointing to a likely read error. The rearrangement uses TRBV5-5 and TRBJ2-7; D is possibly TRBD2 (5 bases). Germline V gives CDR1 SGHKS, CDR2 YYEKEE (reference sequence). The CDR3 extends over 16 amino acids. V was trimmed by 0 bases and J by 3 bases, leaving 16 bases between them. The CDR3 here is CASSLVIQPTNYEQYL. In nucleotides, the CDR3 is TGTGCCAGCAGCTTGGTAATACAGCCGACTAACTACGAGCAGTACCTC.

This clonotype has at least ten counts. The chain is built from TRBV19 and TRBJ1-5; D might be TRBD1 (5 bases). Looked up from germline, CDR1 is LNHDA and CDR2 is SQIVND (reference sequence). CDR3 size: 16 residues. The V end was cut by 4 bases, the J end by 4 bases, with 17 bases between. The CDR3 DNA sequence: TGTGCCAGTAGTAATCAGGCTGGGGGTGTTAATCAGCCCCAGCATTTT. Amino acid sequence: CASSNQAGGVNQPQHF.

This clonotype was counted many times. The V and J genes are TRBV14 and TRBJ2-5, with D maybe TRBD1 (5 bases). This CDR3 contains 17 residues. Germline CDR1 reads SGHDN; CDR2 reads FVKESK. V was clipped by 0 bases and J by 1 base, with 15 bases between them. The CDR3 nucleotides are TGTGCCAGCAGCCAAGATGGGTGGGGCAGCCCCCAAGAGACCCAGTACTTC. Its translation: CASSQDGWGSPQETQYF.

This clonotype was seen ten or more times. The chain links TRBV14 to TRBJ2-5; tentative D call: TRBD2 (5 bases). The CDR3 sequence is 15 residues long. The ends were cut back, 1 base at V and 4 bases at J, with 13 bases in the middle. Per the germline V gene, CDR1 is SGHDN and CDR2 is FVKESK. DNA for the CDR3: TGTGCCAGCAGCCAAGTTCGGAATAGCGCAGAGACCCAGTACTTC. This gives the protein CASSQVRNSAETQYF.

In its sample, this clonotype was seen many times. The chain is built from TRBV7-2 and TRBJ2-3, with D unclear. Germline V gene lookup returns CDR1 SGHTA and CDR2 FQGNSA. CDR3 length: 14 residues. Trimming cost V 2 bases and J 0 bases, with 6 bases left between them. CDR3 sequence (DNA): TGTGCCAGCAGCTTAATCCGTAGCACAGATACGCAGTATTTT. As protein: CASSLIRSTDTQYF.

This rearrangement joins TRBV6-4 to TRBJ1-1; 8 positions match TRBD1. The CDR3 is 16 amino acids. The germline V gene has CDR1 MRHNA and CDR2 SNTAGT. Trimming cost V 4 bases and J 1 base; bases outside gene matches: 8. CDR3 in amino acids: CASSVRGQGRNTEAFF. CDR3 sequence (DNA): TGTGCCAGCAGTGTCCGCGGACAGGGCCGGAACACTGAAGCTTTCTTT.

This chain joins TRBV20-1 and TRBJ1-5; 9 nucleotides agree with TRBD1. The V segment lost 3 bases and the J segment 5 bases; nucleotides outside the gene matches: 14. The CDR3 runs to 17 residues. Germline CDR1 DFQATT, CDR2 SNEGSKA (reference sequence). In nucleotides, the CDR3 is TGCAGTGCTAGGGATACCGGGACAGGGACTCTACATCAGCCCCAGCATTTT. Translating it yields CSARDTGTGTLHQPQHF.

This clonotype was seen many times. The V call is TRBV10-1, the J call TRBJ2-2; TRBD2 matches 7 bases. J was trimmed by 5 bases and V by 7 bases; bases with no gene match: 10. CDR1 is WNHNN and CDR2 is SYGVQD in the germline V gene (reference sequence). The CDR3 length is 15 residues. The CDR3 region has the DNA TGCGCCAGCAACCCTGGACTAGTGAAAACCGGGGAGCTGTTTTTT. This gives the protein CASNPGLVKTGELFF.

Many counts were recorded for this clonotype. The rearrangement links TRBV24-1 to TRBJ2-5, with D possibly TRBD1 on 5 matching bases. CDR3 size: 13 residues. CDR1 and CDR2 (germline): KGHDR, SFDVKD. Trimming removed 5 bases from V and 1 base from J, with 7 bases in between. The chain's CDR3 is CATSGTFQETQYF. CDR3 sequence (DNA): TGTGCCACCAGTGGGACATTCCAAGAGACCCAGTACTTC.

Many counts were recorded for this clonotype. This chain links TRBV7-8 with TRBJ2-7; either TRBD1 or TRBD2 may fit D (5 bases each). The V gene lost 5 bases and the J gene lost 3 bases, with 20 bases spanning the gap. The CDR3 is made up of 16 amino acids. In germline, CDR1 is SGHVS, CDR2 FQNEAQ. CDR3 coding DNA: TGTGCCAGCAGCCCCAGGAGATCGGGACCCCGCTACGAGCAGTACTTC. This encodes CASSPRRSGPRYEQYF.

The CDR3 DNA reads TGCGCCAGCAGCCTTGGGGACCTCGGTGAGCAGTTCTTC. It is translated as CASSLGDLGEQFF. The chain has TRBV4-1 and TRBJ2-1, with D perhaps TRBD1 or TRBD2 (5 bases each). The CDR3 loop spans 13 amino acids. The V and J ends lost 4 bases and 9 bases respectively, with 13 bases between them. Per germline, CDR1 MGHRA and CDR2 YSYEKL.

Only a few counts were recorded for this clonotype. The chain joins TRBV20-1 to TRBJ2-5; 7 bases align to TRBD1. Losses at the gene ends were 6 bases for V and 5 bases for J; bases not matched to a gene: 9. The CDR3 contains 13 residues. Germline V gives CDR1 DFQATT, CDR2 SNEGSKA (reference sequence). The CDR3 reads CSARGTVGETQYF. The CDR3 DNA reads TGCAGTGCCCGAGGGACAGTTGGGGAGACCCAGTACTTC.

About this clonotype itself: This clone may be a read error of a much larger clone one base away. CDR3 nucleotides: TGTGCCGGCAGTTCATCCTTTGTGGAGACCCAGTACTTC. Its protein is CAGSSSFVETQYF. The genes are TRBV28 and TRBJ2-5; no clear D. The CDR3 consists of 13 residues. In germline, CDR1 is MDHEN, CDR2 SYDVKM.

This chain connects TRBV7-8 to TRBJ2-5; 15 nucleotides agree with TRBD2. V shed 7 bases and J 4 bases; nucleotides not matched to a gene: 7. CDR1 is SGHVS and CDR2 is FQNEAQ in the germline V gene. The CDR3 totals 16 residues. CDR3 protein: CASTGLAGGRGETQYF. As DNA, the CDR3 is TGTGCCAGCACCGGACTAGCGGGGGGGCGGGGAGAGACCCAGTACTTC.

There are many counts of this clonotype. The chain joins TRBV20-1 to TRBJ2-6; D is uncertain. V lost 6 bases to trimming and J lost 3 bases, with 6 bases between them. The CDR3 is made up of 12 amino acids. Germline V gene data show CDR1 as DFQATT and CDR2 as SNEGSKA (reference sequence). The CDR3 loop is CSALIGANVLTF. The CDR3 nucleotides are TGCAGTGCCCTTATTGGGGCCAACGTCCTGACTTTC.

This clonotype was seen only once. CDR3 region: CASSLDRKSTGELFF. The CDR3 DNA reads as TGCGCCAGCAGCCTGGACCGAAAGAGCACCGGGGAGCTGTTTTTT. The chain is built from TRBV10-1 and TRBJ2-2; D is uncertain. Per the germline V gene, CDR1 is WNHNN and CDR2 is SYGVQD (reference sequence). The CDR3 is made up of 15 amino acids. The V end lost 6 bases, the J end lost 4 bases, and 15 bases lay between the germline ends.

The V and J genes are TRBV7-9 and TRBJ1-4, with unresolved D. The CDR3 is 14 amino acids. V was cut by 1 base and J by 5 bases, with 8 bases left in between. Germline V gene data show CDR1 as SEHNR and CDR2 as FQNEAQ (reference sequence). The CDR3 spells CASSLGGRNEKLFF. As DNA, the CDR3 is TGTGCCAGCAGCTTAGGGGGTCGGAATGAAAAACTGTTTTTT.

Ten or more counts support this clonotype. The rearrangement joins TRBV6-1 to TRBJ1-4, with D maybe TRBD1 (6 bases). The V gene's germline CDR1 is MNHNS and CDR2 SASEGT. The CDR3 extends over 15 amino acids. The ends were cut back, 6 bases at V and 7 bases at J, with 18 bases in the middle. The CDR3 nucleotides are TGTGCCAGCAGACAGTCAAGGGGGGGCGGTGAAAAACTGTTTTTT. This encodes CASRQSRGGGEKLFF.

This clonotype came up a few times. A clone one base away is much larger, so this may be a read error. The chain joins TRBV5-6 to TRBJ2-7; no clear D. CDR3 size: 15 residues. V lost 0 bases and J 3 bases, leaving 13 bases between the germline ends. Per the germline V gene, CDR1 is SGHDT and CDR2 is YYEEEE. As DNA, the CDR3 is TGTGCCAGCAGCTTGGCCAAGGCACAGCACTACGAGCAGTACTTC. It translates to CASSLAKAQHYEQYF.

There are many counts of this clonotype. The chain joins TRBV10-1 to TRBJ2-5, with 7 nucleotides matching TRBD1. The CDR3 extends over 13 amino acids. Germline V CDR1 and CDR2: WNHNN, SYGVQD (reference sequence). The V gene end was trimmed by 9 bases and the J gene end by 5 bases; junction bases not matched to a gene: 9. The CDR3 spells CARIRGIRETQYF. DNA of the CDR3: TGCGCCAGGATCAGGGGGATCAGGGAGACCCAGTACTTC.